This T cell receptor beta chain was recovered during a study of T cell responses to AZD1222 COVID-19 vaccine. Method: immunoSEQ multiplex PCR; TCRdb's copy keeps in-frame clones and lacks some. Among around 100,000 clones listed, 88% were seen once. Germline-derived CDR1 and CDR2 are SGHKS and YYEKEE (reference sequence). V was pared by 4 bases and J by 0 bases, with 6 bases of the junction left unmatched. The CDR3 contains 16 residues. The sequence was obtained from an adult in good health. The chain uses TRBV5-5 and TRBJ1-5, with 8 bases that match TRBD1. Sequencing used peripheral blood, obtained on day 0 of AZD1222 vaccination. The CDR3 sequence is CASSARTGLSNQPQHF. CDR3 sequence (DNA): TGTGCCAGCAGCGCACGGACAGGGCTTAGCAATCAGCCCCAGCATTTT.